This T cell receptor (beta chain) was obtained from a study of T cells in Graves' hyperthyroidism and ophthalmopathy (dated by TCRdb to the late 2010s). About the full investigation: A discovery cohort of about 96 patients, 43 with Graves' ophthalmopathy and 55 to 65 with stable Graves' hyperthyroidism, was used to find distinguishing TCR V-J signatures. In addition, the study compared T-cell repertoires in thyroid tissue and in blood from six Graves' hyperthyroidism patients. The approximately 97 discovery patients were randomly divided into training and test sets at a 7:3 ratio. After blood sampling, hyperthyroidism patients were treated with methimazole at a starting dose of 30 mg daily, and ophthalmopathy patients were treated with high-dose intravenous methylprednisolone. Prospective prediction of ophthalmopathy was tested in an independent validation cohort of 18 to 20 hyperthyroidism patients and some 17 patients who later progressed to ophthalmopathy. The paper reports TCR Vbeta CDR3 sequencing of approximately 140 peripheral blood samples: 40 to 45 ophthalmopathy, over 70 hyperthyroidism and around 17 progressor patients.

This clonotype has just one count. Its binding antigen is unknown. Nothing much larger sits one base from this clone, and base qualities are not available. A single read makes a weak case. On the study overall, not on this receptor specifically: Most expanded thyroid clonotypes (frequency above 0.001) were also detected in blood, suggesting blood repertoires may reflect thyroid immune responses. In cross-validation, a model built on a 13 V-J signature told ophthalmopathy apart from stable hyperthyroidism with just under 90% sensitivity and roughly 82% specificity, and in testing the same model reached 80%/75%. Sample size was not statistically predetermined, and investigators were not blinded to group allocation. In validation, the model predicted progression to ophthalmopathy with just under 71% sensitivity and 72% to 85% specificity, a median of approximately 6.7 months before onset.

The germline V gene encodes CDR1 SEHNR and CDR2 FQNEAQ (reference sequence). Including the terminal cysteine and phenylalanine, the CDR3 comprises 13 residues. The kept DNA is CDR3 alone, 39 bases in frame from the first base. V loses 3 bases of germline sequence and J loses 7 bases, and the interval between the two ends is 10 bases. Any patient with an uncontrolled infection, another autoimmune disease, pregnancy or lactation was excluded. Diagnoses were based on clinical symptoms, serum thyroxine and TRAb, thyroid ultrasound and orbital computed tomography. Trizol reagent was used to extract total RNA, and RNA quality was then checked on an Agilent 2100 Bioanalyzer. Amplification of TCR beta CDR3 regions was carried out from RNA transcripts. The first round of RT-PCR for the TCR CDR3 was performed with the HTBI primer set and the Qiagen OneStep RT-PCR kit. Libraries were constructed in a second round of multiplex PCR, after which size selection and purification were carried out. Paired-end sequencing of the libraries was performed with 100 bp reads on an Illumina HiSeq2000. The authors' analysis ran thus. SOAPnuke was used to process the raw data, throwing out any read that contained adapters or uncalled bases, had a mean Phred below 15, or lacked an exact constant-primer or identifier match. COPE v1.2.5 was used to merge the high-quality paired reads, and each unique nucleotide sequence was defined as a clonotype. MiTCR v1.1 was used to align clonotypes to the IMGT TRBV, TRBD and TRBJ reference segments. Analysis was restricted to V-J combinations with a frequency above 0.0001, which covered about 99% of repertoires. The TCS score was defined as the ratio of F50 (clonal expansion) to E x V (chaos), calculated using BLOSUM62-based TCRdist between CDR3 peptides within each V-J. Welch's t-statistics and random forest reduced fewer than 600 V-J features to roughly 13, which were used in a naive Bayes classifier (R e1071). The Morisita-Horn index was used to measure how similar the thyroid and blood repertoires were. TCRdb trimmed public reads at Q25 via fastp, called clones via MiXCR and kept in-frame beta chains. Each entry merges the rows of one CDR3 protein and shows their most common DNA and genes. The V and J calls come from TCRdb's annotation, not from the publication. In all, the sample holds about 570,000 distinct CDR3 sequences, and roughly 50% of those were seen once. Together, the top ten hold around 20% of the sample.

The chain couples TRBV7-9 to TRBJ1-3, with a weak D call of TRBD1 (6 bases match). This sequence originates from an adult woman with Graves' disease, either hyperthyroidism or ophthalmopathy (not recorded which). Source material: peripheral blood or thyroid tissue (not recorded which). The sequenced DNA is TGTGCCAGCAGCTTTACCCAGGGGAACACCATATATTTT. Its amino acids are CASSFTQGNTIYF.